This T cell receptor beta chain stems from a study of T cells in Graves' hyperthyroidism and ophthalmopathy. Study-level points and caveats: Researchers report that a 13 V-J model separated ophthalmopathy from stable hyperthyroidism. The model identified upcoming ophthalmopathy a median approximately six months ahead of onset. Appearing also in blood were most of the thyroid clonotypes expanded above 0.001.

This clonotype was detected many times. As yet, its antigen is unknown. Ophthalmopathy in the patients scored at least 3 on Clinical Activity Score and at least 4 on NOSPECS grade, lasting under 3 months. Researchers took RNA transcripts and amplified the TCR beta CDR3 regions from them. The HTBI primer set served for first-round RT-PCR of the TCR CDR3. TCRdb used MiXCR to reprocess the multiplex PCR reads, holding one entry per CDR3 protein. The table has about 290,000 distinct CDR3 sequences, approximately 15% seen once. From germline, CDR1 is MNHEY and CDR2 SMNVEV (reference sequence). This CDR3 region has 13 residues. V was pared by 2 bases and J by 2 bases, with 1 base between.

The sequence came from a woman in her fifties or sixties with Graves' ophthalmopathy. The gene calls are TRBV27 and TRBJ1-6; D is unresolved. The specimen sequenced was blood. CDR3 loop: CASSLTYNSPLHF. The CDR3 coding sequence is TGTGCCAGCAGTTTAACCTATAATTCACCCCTCCACTTT.